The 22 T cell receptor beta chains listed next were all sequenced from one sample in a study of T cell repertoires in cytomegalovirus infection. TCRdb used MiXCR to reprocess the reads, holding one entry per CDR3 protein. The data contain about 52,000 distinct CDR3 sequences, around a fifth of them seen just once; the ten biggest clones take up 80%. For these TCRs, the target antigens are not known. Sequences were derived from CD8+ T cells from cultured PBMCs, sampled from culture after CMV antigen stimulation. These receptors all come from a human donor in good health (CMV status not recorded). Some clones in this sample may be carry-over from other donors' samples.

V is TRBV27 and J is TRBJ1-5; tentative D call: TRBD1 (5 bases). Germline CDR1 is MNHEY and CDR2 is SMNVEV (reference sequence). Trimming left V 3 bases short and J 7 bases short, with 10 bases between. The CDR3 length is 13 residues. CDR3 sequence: CASSLVWGQPQHF. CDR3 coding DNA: TGTGCCAGCAGTTTGGTGTGGGGGCAGCCCCAGCATTTT.

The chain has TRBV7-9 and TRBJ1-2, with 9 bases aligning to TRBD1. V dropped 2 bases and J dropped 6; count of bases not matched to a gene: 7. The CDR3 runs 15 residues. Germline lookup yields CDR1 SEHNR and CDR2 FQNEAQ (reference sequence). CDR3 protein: CASSLMSTGGDGYTF. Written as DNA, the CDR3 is TGTGCCAGCAGCTTAATGTCGACAGGGGGAGATGGCTACACCTTC.

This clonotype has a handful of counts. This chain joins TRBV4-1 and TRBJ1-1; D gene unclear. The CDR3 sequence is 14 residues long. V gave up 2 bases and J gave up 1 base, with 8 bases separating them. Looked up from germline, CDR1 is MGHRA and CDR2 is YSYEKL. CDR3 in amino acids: CASSQPVGNTEAFF. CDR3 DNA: TGCGCCAGCAGCCAACCTGTTGGGAACACTGAAGCTTTCTTT.

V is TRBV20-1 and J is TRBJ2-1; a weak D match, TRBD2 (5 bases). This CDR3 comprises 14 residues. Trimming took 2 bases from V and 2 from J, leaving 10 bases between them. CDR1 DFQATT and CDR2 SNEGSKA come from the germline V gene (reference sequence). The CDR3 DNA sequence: TGCAGTGCTAGACTAGCATCAACCTACAATGAGCAGTTCTTC. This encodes CSARLASTYNEQFF.

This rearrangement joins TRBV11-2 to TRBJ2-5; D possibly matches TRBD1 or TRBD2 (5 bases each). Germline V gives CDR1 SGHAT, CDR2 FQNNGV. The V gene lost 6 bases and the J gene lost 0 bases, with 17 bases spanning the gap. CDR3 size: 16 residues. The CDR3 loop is CASRFRDREHQETQYF. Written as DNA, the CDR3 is TGTGCCAGCAGATTCCGGGACCGAGAGCACCAAGAGACCCAGTACTTC.

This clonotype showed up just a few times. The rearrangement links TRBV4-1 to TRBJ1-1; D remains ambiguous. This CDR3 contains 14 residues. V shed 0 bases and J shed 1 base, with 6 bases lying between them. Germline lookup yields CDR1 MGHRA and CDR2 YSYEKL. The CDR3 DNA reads TGCGCCAGCAGCCAAGATGCCAGGAACACTGAAGCTTTCTTT. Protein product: CASSQDARNTEAFF.

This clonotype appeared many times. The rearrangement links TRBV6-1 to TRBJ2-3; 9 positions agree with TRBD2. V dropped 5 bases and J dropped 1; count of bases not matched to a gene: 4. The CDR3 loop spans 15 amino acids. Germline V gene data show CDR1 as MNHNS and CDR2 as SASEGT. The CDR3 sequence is CASSIQRGGTDTQYF. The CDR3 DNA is TGTGCCAGCAGTATTCAGCGGGGGGGCACAGATACGCAGTATTTT.

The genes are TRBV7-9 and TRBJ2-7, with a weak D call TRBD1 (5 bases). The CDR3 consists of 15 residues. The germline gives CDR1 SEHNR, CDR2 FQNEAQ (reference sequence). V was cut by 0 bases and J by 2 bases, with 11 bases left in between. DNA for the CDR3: TGTGCCAGCAGCTTAGCGGGGCCGACAGCCTACGAGCAGTACTTC. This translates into CASSLAGPTAYEQYF. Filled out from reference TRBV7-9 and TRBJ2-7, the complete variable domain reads DTGVSQNPRHKITKRGQNVTFRCDPISEHNRLYWYRQTLGQGPEFLTYFQNEAQLEKSRLLSDRFSAERPKGSFSTLEIQRTEQGDSAMYLCASSLAGPTAYEQYFGPGTRLTVT.

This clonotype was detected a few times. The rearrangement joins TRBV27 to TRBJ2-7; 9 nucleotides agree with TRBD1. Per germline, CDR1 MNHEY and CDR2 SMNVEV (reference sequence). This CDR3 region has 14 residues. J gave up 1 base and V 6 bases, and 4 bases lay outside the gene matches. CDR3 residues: CASRDRGYSYEQYF. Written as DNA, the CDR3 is TGTGCCAGCAGGGACAGGGGCTATTCCTACGAGCAGTACTTC.

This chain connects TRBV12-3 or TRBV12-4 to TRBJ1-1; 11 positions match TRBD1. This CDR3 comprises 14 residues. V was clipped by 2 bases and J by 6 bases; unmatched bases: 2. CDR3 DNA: TGTGCCAGCAGTTTACCGGGACAGGGGGCTGAAGCTTTCTTT. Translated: CASSLPGQGAEAFF.

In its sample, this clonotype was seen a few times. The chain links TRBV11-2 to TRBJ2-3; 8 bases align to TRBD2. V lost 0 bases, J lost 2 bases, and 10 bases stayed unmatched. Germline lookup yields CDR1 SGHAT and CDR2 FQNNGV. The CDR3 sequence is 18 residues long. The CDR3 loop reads CASSLEPLAGITTDTQYF. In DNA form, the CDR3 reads TGTGCCAGCAGCTTAGAACCGTTAGCGGGGATAACCACAGATACGCAGTATTTT.

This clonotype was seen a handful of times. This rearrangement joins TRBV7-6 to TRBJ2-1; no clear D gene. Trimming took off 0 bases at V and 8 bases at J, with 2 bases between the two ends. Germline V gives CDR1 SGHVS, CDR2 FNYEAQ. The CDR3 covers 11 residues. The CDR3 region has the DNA TGTGCCAGCAGCTTAGCGGATGAGCAGTTCTTC. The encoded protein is CASSLADEQFF.

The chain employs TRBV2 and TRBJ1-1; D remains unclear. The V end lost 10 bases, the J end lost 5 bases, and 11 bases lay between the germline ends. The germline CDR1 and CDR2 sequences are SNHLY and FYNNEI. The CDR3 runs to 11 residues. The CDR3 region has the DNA TGTGCCACCCCACGAAGGACTGAAGCTTTCTTT. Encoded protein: CATPRRTEAFF.

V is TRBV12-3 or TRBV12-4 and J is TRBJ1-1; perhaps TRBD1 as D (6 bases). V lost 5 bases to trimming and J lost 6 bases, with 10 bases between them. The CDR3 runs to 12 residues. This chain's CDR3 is CASSPGVPEAFF. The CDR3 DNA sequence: TGTGCCAGCAGTCCAGGGGTCCCTGAAGCTTTCTTT.

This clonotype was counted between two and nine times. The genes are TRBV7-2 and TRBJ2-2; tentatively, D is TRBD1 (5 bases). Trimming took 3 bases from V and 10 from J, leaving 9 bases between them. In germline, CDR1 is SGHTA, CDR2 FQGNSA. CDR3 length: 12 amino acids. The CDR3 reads CASSFPGQELFF. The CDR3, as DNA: TGTGCCAGCAGCTTCCCAGGGCAGGAGCTGTTTTTT. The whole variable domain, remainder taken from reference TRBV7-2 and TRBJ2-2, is GAGVSQSPSNKVTEKGKDVELRCDPISGHTALYWYRQSLGQGLEFLIYFQGNSAPDKSGLPSDRFSAERTGGSVSTLTIQRTQQEDSAVYLCASSFPGQELFFGEGSRLTVL.

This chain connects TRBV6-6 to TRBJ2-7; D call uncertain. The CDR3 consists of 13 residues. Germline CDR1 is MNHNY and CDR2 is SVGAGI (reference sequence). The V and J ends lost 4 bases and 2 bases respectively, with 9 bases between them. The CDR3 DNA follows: TGTGCCAGCAGTTTATCAGACACCTACGAGCAGTACTTC. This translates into CASSLSDTYEQYF.

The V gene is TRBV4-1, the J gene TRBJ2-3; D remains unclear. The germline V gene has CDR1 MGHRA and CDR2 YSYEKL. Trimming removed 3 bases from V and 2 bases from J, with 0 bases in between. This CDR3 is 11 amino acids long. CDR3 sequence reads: CASSHTDTQYF. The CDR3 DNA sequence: TGCGCCAGCAGCCACACAGATACGCAGTATTTT.

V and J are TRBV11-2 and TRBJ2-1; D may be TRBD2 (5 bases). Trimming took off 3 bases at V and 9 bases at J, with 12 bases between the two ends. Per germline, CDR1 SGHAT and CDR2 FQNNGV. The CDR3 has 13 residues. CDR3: CASSLSVSGEQFF. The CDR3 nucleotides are TGTGCCAGCAGCTTGAGTGTCAGCGGTGAGCAGTTCTTC.

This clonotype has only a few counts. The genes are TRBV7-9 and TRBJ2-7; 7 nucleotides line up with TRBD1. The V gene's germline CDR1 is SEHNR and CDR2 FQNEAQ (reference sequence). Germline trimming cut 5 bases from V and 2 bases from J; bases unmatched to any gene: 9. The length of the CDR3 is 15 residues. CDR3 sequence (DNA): TGTGCCAGCAGCCCTACAGGGGTCCCGGCCTACGAGCAGTACTTC. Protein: CASSPTGVPAYEQYF.

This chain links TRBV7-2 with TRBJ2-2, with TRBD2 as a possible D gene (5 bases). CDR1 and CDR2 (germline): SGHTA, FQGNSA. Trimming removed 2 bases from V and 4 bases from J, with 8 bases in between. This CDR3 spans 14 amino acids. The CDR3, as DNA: TGTGCCAGCAGCTTACAGCGGATCACCGGGGAGCTGTTTTTT. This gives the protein CASSLQRITGELFF. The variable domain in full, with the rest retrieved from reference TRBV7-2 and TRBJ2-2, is GAGVSQSPSNKVTEKGKDVELRCDPISGHTALYWYRQSLGQGLEFLIYFQGNSAPDKSGLPSDRFSAERTGGSVSTLTIQRTQQEDSAVYLCASSLQRITGELFFGEGSRLTVL.

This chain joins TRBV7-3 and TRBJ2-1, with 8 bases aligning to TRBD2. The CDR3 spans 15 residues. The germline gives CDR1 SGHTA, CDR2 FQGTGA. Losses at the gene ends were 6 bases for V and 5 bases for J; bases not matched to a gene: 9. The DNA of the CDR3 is TGTGCCAGCAGTTTGAGCGGGGGTCGGAACAATGAGCAGTTCTTC. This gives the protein CASSLSGGRNNEQFF.

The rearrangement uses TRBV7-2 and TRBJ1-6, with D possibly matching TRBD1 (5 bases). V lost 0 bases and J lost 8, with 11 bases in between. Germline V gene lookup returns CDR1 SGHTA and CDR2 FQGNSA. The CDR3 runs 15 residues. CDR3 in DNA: TGTGCCAGCAGCTTAGCGCGCGGGGGTGATTCACCCCTCCACTTT. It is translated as CASSLARGGDSPLHF.